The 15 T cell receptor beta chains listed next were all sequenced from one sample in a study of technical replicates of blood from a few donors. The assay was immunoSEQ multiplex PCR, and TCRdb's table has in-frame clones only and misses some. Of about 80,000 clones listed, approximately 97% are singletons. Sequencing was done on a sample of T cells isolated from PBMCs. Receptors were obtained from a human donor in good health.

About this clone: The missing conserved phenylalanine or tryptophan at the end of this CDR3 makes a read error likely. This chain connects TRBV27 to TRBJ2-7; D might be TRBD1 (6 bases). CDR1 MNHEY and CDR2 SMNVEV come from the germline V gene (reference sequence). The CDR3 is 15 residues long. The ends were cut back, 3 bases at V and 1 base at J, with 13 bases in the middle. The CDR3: CASSFVADSSYEQYL. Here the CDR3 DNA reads TGTGCCAGCAGTTTCGTGGCGGACAGTTCCTACGAGCAGTACCTC.

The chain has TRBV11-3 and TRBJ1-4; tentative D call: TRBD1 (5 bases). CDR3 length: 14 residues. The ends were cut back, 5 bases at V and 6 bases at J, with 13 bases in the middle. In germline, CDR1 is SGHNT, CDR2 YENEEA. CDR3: CASSPRGGDEKLFF. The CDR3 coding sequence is TGTGCCAGCAGCCCTCGGGGGGGAGATGAAAAACTGTTTTTT.

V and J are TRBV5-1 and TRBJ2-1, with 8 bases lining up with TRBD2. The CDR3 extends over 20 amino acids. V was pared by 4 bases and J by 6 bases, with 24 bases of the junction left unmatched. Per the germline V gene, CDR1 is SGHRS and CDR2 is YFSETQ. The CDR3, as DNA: TGCGCCAGCAGCCTTTCACCACTAGACTTGCGGGGGGAAAGGGGCAATGAGCAGTTCTTC. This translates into CASSLSPLDLRGERGNEQFF.

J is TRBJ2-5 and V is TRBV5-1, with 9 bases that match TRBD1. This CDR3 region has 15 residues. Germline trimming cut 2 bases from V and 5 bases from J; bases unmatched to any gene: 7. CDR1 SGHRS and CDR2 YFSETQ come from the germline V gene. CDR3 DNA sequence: TGCGCCAGCAGCTTAGGGGACAGGGCGGGGGAGACCCAGTACTTC. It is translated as CASSLGDRAGETQYF.

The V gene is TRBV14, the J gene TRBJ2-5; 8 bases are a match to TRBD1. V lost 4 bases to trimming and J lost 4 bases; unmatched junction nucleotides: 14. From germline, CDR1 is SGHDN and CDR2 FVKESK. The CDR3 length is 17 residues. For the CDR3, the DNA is TGTGCCAGCAGCCCCTTTTTGGGCAGGGGGCAGAGAGAGACCCAGTACTTC. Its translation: CASSPFLGRGQRETQYF.

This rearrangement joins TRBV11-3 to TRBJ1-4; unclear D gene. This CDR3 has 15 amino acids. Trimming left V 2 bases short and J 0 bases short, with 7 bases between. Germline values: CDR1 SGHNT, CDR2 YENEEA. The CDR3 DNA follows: TGTGCCAGCAGCTTATTTTCCGCAACTAATGAAAAACTGTTTTTT. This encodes CASSLFSATNEKLFF.

The CDR3 spells CASSSKTGRDTEAFF. In DNA, the CDR3 is TGTGCCAGCAGTTCAAAAACAGGACGGGACACTGAAGCTTTCTTT. V and J are TRBV27 and TRBJ1-1, with D possibly TRBD1 on 5 matching bases. CDR1 and CDR2 (germline): MNHEY, SMNVEV (reference sequence). The CDR3 is made up of 15 amino acids. The germline V and J ends were trimmed by 4 bases and 3 bases, with 15 bases remaining between them.

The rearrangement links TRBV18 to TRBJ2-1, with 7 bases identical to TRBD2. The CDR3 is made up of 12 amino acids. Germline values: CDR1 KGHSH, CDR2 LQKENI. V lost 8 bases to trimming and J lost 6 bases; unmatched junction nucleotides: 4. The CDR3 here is CASDGGSNEQFF. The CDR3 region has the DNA TGTGCCAGCGACGGCGGGAGCAATGAGCAGTTCTTC. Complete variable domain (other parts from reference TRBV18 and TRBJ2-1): NAGVMQNPRHLVRRRGQEARLRCSPMKGHSHVYWYRQLPEEGLKFMVYLQKENIIDESGMPKERFSAEFPKEGPSILRIQQVVRGDSAAYFCASDGGSNEQFFGPGTRLTVL.

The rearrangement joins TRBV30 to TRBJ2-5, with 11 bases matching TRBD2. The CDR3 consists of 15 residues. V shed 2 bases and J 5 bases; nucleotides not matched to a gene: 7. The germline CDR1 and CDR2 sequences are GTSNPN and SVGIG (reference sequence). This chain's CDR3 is CAWSLTSGEWETQYF. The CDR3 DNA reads TGTGCCTGGAGTTTGACTAGCGGGGAATGGGAGACCCAGTACTTC.

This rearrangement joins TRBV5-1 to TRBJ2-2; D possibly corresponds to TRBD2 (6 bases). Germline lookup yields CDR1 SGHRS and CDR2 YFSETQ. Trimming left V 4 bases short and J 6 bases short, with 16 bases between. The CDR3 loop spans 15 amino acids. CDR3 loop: CASSRREVRAGELFF. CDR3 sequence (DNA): TGCGCCAGCAGCCGCAGGGAGGTTAGGGCCGGGGAGCTGTTTTTT.

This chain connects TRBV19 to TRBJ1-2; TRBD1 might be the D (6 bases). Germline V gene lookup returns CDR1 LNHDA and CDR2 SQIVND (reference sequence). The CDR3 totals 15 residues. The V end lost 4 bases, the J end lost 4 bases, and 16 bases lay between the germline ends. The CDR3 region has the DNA TGTGCCAGTAGTACCTCACAGGGTCTCGGCTATGGCTACACCTTC. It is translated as CASSTSQGLGYGYTF.

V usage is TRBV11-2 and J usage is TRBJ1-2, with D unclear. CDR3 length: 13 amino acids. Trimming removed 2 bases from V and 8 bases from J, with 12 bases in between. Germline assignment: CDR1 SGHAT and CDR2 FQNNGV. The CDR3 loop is CASSLTGWMGYTF. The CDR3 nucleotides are TGTGCCAGCAGCTTAACGGGATGGATGGGCTACACCTTC. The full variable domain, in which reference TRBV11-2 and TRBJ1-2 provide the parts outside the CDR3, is EAGVAQSPRYKIIEKRQSVAFWCNPISGHATLYWYQQILGQGPKLLIQFQNNGVVDDSQLPKDRFSAERLKGVDSTLKIQPAKLEDSAVYLCASSLTGWMGYTFGSGTRLTVV.

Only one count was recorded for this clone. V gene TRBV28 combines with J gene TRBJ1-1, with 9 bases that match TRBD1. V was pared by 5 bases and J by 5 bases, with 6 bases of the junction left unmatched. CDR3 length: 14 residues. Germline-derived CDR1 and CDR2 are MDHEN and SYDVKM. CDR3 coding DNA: TGTGCCAGCAGTAGGACAGGGGAACATACTGAAGCTTTCTTT. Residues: CASSRTGEHTEAFF. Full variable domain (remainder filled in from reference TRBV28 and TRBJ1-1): DVKVTQSSRYLVKRTGEKVFLECVQDMDHENMFWYRQDPGLGLRLIYFSYDVKMKEKGDIPEGYSVSREKKERFSLILESASTNQTSMYLCASSRTGEHTEAFFGQGTRLTVV.

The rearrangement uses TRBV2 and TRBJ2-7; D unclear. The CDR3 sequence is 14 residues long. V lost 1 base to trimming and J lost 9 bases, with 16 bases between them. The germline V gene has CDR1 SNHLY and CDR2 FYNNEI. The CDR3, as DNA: TGTGCCAGCAGTGAAGGTGCCGGAGTACATCGGCAGTACTTC. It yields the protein CASSEGAGVHRQYF.

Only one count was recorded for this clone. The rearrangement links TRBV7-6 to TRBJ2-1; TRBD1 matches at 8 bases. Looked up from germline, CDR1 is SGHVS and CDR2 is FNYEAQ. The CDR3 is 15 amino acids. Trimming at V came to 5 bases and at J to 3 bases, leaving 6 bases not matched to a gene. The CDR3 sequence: CASSTPGQDYNEQFF. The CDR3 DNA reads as TGTGCCAGCAGCACCCCGGGACAGGACTACAATGAGCAGTTCTTC.